This T cell receptor beta chain was documented in a study of shared clonotypes between healthy human individuals. Points from the study as a whole: It was expected that sequencing depth would affect clonotype sharing among donors.

As to this clone: The antigen is unknown.

Germline values: CDR1 SQVTM, CDR2 ANQGSEA. The V gene end was trimmed by 0 bases and the J gene end by 9 bases; junction bases not matched to a gene: 8. The CDR3 length is 13 residues. Naive CD8 cells, CD45RO-negative and positively selected for CCR7, excluded terminally differentiated effector memory CD45RA+ cells. Assay runs were performed at deep level. Original analysis: Junction-only immunoSEQ data arrived without quality scores, meaning filtering differed. The method was immunoSEQ multiplex PCR; TCRdb's version includes in-frame clones alone and lacks a portion of them. V and J calls and clone size follow that table, whereas D and trimming were derived from the DNA. The sample has some 2.1 million clones, about 95% seen once.

Sequencing input: naive CD8+ T cells sorted from blood. This clonotype was sampled from a young man in good health. The rearrangement links TRBV29-1 to TRBJ2-7, with 7 bases fitting TRBD2. CDR3 bases: TGCAGCGTTGAAGAAGGGAGGGGCCAGGCGCAGTACTTC. Amino acids: CSVEEGRGQAQYF.